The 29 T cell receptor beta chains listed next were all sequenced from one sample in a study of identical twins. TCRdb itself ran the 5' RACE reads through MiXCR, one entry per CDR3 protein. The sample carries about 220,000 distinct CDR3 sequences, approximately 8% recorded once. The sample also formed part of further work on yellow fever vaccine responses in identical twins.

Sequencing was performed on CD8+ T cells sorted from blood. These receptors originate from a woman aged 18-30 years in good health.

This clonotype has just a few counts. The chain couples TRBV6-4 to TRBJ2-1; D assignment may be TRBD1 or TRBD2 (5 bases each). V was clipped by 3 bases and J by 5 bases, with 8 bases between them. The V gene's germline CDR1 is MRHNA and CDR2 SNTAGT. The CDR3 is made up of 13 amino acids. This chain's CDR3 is CASSEGPNNEQFF. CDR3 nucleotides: TGTGCCAGCAGTGAGGGACCGAACAATGAGCAGTTCTTC.

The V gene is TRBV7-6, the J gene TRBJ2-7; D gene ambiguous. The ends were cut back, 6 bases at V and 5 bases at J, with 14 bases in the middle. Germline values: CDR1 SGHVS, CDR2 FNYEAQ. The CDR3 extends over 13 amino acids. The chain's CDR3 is CASSPPGEDEQYF. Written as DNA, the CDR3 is TGTGCCAGCAGTCCCCCAGGAGAGGACGAGCAGTACTTC.

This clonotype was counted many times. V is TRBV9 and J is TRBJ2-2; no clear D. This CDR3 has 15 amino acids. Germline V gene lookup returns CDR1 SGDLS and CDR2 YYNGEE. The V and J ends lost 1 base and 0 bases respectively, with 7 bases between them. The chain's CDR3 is CASSVLGSNTGELFF. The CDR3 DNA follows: TGTGCCAGCAGCGTACTCGGATCGAACACCGGGGAGCTGTTTTTT.

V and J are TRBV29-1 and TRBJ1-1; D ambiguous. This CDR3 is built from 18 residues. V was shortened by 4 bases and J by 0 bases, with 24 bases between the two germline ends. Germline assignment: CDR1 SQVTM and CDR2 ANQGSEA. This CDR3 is CSVVASGKRTHMNTEAFF. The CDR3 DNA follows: TGCAGCGTTGTGGCTTCAGGAAAGAGAACACACATGAACACTGAAGCTTTCTTT.

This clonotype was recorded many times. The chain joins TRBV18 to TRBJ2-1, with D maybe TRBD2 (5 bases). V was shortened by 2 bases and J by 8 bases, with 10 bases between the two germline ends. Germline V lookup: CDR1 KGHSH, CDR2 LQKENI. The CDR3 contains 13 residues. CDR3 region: CASSPGRADEQFF. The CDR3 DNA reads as TGTGCCAGCTCACCAGGGCGGGCCGATGAGCAGTTCTTC.

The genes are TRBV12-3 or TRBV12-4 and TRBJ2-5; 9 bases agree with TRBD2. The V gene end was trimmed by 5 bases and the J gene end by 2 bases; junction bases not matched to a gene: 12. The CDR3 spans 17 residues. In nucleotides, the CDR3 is TGTGCCAGCAGTCGGACTAGCGCATACCATAAACAAGAGACCCAGTACTTC. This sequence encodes CASSRTSAYHKQETQYF.

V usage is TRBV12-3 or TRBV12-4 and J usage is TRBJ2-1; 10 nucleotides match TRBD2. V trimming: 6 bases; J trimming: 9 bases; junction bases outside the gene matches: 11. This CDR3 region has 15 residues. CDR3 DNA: TGTGCCAGCAGCTTGAGCGGGGGGGCAAGGGGTGAGCAGTTCTTC. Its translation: CASSLSGGARGEQFF.

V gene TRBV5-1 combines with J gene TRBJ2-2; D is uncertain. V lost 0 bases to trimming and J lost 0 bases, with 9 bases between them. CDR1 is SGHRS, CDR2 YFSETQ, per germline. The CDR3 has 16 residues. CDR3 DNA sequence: TGCGCCAGCAGCTTGGCCGGGCAGGCGAACACCGGGGAGCTGTTTTTT. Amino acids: CASSLAGQANTGELFF.

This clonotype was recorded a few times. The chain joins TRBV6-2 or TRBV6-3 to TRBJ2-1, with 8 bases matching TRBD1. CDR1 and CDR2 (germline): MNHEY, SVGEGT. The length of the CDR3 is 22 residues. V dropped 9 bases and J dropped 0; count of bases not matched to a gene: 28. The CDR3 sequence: CASPLFTTGARDHHRSYNEQFF. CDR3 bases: TGTGCCAGTCCATTGTTTACGACAGGGGCTCGGGACCATCACCGCTCCTACAATGAGCAGTTCTTC.

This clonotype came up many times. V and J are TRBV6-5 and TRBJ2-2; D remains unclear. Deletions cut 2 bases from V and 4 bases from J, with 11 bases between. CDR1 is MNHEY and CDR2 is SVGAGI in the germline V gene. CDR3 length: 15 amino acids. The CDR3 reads CASSYVSSITGELFF. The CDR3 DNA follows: TGTGCCAGCAGTTACGTTAGCAGCATCACCGGGGAGCTGTTTTTT.

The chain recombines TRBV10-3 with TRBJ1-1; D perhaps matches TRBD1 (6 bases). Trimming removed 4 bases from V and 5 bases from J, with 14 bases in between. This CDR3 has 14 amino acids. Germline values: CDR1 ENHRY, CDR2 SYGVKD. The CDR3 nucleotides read TGTGCCATCAGTGTGGGCCACAGGGATACTGAAGCTTTCTTT. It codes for CAISVGHRDTEAFF.

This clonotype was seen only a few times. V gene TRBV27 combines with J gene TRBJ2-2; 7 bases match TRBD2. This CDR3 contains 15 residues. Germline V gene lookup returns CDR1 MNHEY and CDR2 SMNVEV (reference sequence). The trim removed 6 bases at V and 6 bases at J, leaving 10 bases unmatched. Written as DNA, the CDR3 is TGTGCCAGCAGCCTCGGGGGGTATAAGGCCGGGGAGCTGTTTTTT. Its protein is CASSLGGYKAGELFF.

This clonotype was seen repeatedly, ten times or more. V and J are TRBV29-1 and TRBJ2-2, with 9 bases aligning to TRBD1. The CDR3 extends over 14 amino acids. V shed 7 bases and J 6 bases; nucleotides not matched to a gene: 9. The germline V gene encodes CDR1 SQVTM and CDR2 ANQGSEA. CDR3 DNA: TGCAGCGCCAGAGGACAGGGGCGGGCCGGGGAGCTGTTTTTT. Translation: CSARGQGRAGELFF.

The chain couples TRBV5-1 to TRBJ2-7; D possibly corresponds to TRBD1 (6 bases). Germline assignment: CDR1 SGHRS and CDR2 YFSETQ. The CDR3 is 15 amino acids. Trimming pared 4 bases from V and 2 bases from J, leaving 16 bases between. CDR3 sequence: CASSPRQGKTYEQYF. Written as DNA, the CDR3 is TGCGCCAGCAGCCCCCGGCAGGGGAAGACCTACGAGCAGTACTTC.

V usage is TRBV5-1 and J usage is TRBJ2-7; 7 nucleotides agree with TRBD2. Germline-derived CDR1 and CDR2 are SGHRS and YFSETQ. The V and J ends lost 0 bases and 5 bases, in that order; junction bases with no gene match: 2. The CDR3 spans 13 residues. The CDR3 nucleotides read TGCGCCAGCAGCTTGGGGGCGGGGGACGAGCAGTACGTC. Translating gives CASSLGAGDEQYV.

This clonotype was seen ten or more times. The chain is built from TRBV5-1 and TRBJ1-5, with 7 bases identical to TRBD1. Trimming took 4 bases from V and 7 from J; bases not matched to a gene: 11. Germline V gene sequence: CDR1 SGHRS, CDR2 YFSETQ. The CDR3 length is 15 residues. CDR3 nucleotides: TGCGCCAGCAGCCCGAGGACAGGTGGGGACCAGCCCCAGCATTTT. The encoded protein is CASSPRTGGDQPQHF.

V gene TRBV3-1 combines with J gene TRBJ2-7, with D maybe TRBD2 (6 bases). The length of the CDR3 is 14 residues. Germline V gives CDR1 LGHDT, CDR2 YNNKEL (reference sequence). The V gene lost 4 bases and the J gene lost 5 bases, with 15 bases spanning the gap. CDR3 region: CASSRASVIHEQYF. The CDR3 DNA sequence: TGTGCCAGCAGCCGCGCTAGCGTAATCCACGAGCAGTACTTC.

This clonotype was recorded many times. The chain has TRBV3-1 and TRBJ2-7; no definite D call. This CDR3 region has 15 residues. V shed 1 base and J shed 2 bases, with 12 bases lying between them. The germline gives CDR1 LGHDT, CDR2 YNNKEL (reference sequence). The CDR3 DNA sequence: TGTGCCAGCAGCCAAGTCAGCGAGAAGCCCTACGAGCAGTACTTC. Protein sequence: CASSQVSEKPYEQYF.

The CDR3 bases are TGTGCCAGCAGTGGGACCCGGCGGACCCGCTACGAGCAGTACGTC. Protein sequence: CASSGTRRTRYEQYV. The J gene is TRBJ2-7, the V gene TRBV28, with D perhaps assigned TRBD1 or TRBD2 (5 bases each). Per germline, CDR1 MDHEN and CDR2 SYDVKM. The CDR3 covers 15 residues. V was shortened by 5 bases and J by 3 bases, with 17 bases between the two germline ends.

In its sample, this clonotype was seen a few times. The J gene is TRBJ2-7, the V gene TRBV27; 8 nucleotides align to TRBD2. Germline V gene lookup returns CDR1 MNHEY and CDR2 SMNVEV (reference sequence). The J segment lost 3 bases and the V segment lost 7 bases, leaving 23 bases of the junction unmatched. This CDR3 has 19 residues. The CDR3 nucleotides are TGTGCCAGCACTCCCTCAGGGTACACGCCGGGACTAGAGGACTACGAGCAGTACTTC. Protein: CASTPSGYTPGLEDYEQYF.

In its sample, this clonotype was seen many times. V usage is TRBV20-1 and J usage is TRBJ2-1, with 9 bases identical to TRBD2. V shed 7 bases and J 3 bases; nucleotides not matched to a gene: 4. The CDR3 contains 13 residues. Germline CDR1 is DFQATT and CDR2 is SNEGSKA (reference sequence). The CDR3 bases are TGCAGTGGGGTAGCGGGGGACTACAATGAGCAGTTCTTC. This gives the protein CSGVAGDYNEQFF.

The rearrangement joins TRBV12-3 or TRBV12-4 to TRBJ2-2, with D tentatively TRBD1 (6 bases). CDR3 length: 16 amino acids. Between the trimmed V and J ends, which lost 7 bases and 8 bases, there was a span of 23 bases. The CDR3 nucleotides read TGTGCCAGCACCCCGAGGCAGGGGATATATGGAGGGGAGCTGTTTTTT. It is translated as CASTPRQGIYGGELFF.

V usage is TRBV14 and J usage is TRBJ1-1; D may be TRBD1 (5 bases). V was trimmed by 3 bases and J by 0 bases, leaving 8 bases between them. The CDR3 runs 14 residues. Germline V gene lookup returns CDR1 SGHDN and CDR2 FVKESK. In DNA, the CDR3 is TGTGCCAGCAGCCAGCGGGGGATGAACACTGAAGCTTTCTTT. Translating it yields CASSQRGMNTEAFF.

The CDR3 here is CASSYVSGTDTQYF. CDR3 nucleotides: TGTGCCAGCAGTTACGTCAGCGGCACAGATACGCAGTATTTT. The J gene is TRBJ2-3, the V gene TRBV6-5; no reliable D call. Per the germline V gene, CDR1 is MNHEY and CDR2 is SVGAGI. The germline V and J ends were trimmed by 2 bases and 1 base, with 7 bases remaining between them. The CDR3 is 14 residues long.

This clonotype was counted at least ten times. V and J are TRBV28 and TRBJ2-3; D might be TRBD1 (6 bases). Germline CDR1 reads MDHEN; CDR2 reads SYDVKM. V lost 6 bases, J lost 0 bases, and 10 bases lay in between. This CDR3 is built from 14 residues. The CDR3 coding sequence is TGTGCCAGCAGCAAGGACAGCAGCACAGATACGCAGTATTTT. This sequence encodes CASSKDSSTDTQYF.

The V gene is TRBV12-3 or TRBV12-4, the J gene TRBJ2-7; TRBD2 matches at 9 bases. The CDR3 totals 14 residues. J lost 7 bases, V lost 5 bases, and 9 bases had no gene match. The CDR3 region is CASSIIAGAGEQYF. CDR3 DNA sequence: TGTGCCAGCAGTATTATAGCGGGAGCCGGTGAGCAGTACTTC.

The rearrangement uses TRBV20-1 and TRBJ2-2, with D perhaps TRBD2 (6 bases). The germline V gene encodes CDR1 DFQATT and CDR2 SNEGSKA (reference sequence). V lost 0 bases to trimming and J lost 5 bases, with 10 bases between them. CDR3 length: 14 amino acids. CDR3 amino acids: CSARDLGGTGELFF. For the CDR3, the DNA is TGCAGTGCTAGAGATCTTGGGGGGACCGGGGAGCTGTTTTTT.

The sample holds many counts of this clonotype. CDR3 sequence (DNA): TGTGCCAGCAGCTTAACGTCAGGTAGCGGCGATACGCAGTATTTT. Translation: CASSLTSGSGDTQYF. The chain has TRBV7-3 and TRBJ2-3, with D perhaps TRBD2 (6 bases). This CDR3 contains 15 residues. Germline V gene data show CDR1 as SGHTA and CDR2 as FQGTGA. The V gene lost 0 bases and the J gene lost 6 bases, with 13 bases spanning the gap.

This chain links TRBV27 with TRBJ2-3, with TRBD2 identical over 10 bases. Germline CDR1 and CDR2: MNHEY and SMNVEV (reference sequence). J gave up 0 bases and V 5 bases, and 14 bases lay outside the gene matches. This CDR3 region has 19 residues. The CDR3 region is CASSKRSSGRRGSTDTQYF. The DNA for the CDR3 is TGTGCCAGCAGTAAGCGGTCTAGCGGGAGAAGGGGGAGCACAGATACGCAGTATTTT.